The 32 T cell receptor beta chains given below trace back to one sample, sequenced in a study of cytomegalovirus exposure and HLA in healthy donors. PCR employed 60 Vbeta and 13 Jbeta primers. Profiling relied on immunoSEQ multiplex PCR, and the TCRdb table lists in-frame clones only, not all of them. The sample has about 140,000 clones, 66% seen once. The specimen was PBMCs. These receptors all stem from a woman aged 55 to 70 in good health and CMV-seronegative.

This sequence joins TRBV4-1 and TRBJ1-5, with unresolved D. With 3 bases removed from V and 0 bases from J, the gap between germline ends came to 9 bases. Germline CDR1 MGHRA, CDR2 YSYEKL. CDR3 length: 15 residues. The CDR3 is CASSQIHLSNQPQHF. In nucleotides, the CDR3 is TGCGCCAGCAGCCAGATACACCTTAGCAATCAGCCCCAGCATTTT.

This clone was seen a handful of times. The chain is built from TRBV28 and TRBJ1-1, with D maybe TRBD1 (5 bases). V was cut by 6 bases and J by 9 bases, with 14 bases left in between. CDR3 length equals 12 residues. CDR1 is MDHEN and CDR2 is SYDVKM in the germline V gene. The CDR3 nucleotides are TGTGCCAGCAGCGTTGGGACTCAGAAAGCTTTCTTT. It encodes CASSVGTQKAFF.

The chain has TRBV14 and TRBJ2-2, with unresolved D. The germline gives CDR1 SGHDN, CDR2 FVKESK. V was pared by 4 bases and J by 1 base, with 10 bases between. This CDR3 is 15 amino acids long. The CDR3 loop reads CASSRDHLNTGELFF. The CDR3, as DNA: TGTGCCAGCAGCCGAGACCACTTGAACACCGGGGAGCTGTTTTTT.

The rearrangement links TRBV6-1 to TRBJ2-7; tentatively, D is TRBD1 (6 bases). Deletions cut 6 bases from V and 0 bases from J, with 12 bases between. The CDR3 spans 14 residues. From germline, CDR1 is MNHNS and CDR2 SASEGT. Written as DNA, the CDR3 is TGTGCCAGCAGGGGGGCAGGTTCCTCCTACGAGCAGTACTTC. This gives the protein CASRGAGSSYEQYF.

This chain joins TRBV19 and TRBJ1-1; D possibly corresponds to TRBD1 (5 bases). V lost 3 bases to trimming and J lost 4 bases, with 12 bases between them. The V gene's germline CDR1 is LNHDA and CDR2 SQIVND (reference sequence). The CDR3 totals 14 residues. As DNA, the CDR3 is TGTGCCAGTAGTATCGGTCGGGGGACCACTGAAGCTTTCTTT. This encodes CASSIGRGTTEAFF. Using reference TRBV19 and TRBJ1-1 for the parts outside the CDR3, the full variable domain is DGGITQSPKYLFRKEGQNVTLSCEQNLNHDAMYWYRQDPGQGLRLIYYSQIVNDFQKGDIAEGYSVSREKKESFPLTVTSAQKNPTAFYLCASSIGRGTTEAFFGQGTRLTVV.

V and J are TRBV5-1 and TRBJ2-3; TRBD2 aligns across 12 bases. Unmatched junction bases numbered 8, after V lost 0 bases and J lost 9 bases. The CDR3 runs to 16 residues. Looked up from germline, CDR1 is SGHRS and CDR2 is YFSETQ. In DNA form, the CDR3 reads TGCGCCAGCAGCTTGGAACTAGCGGGAGGCTGGGGGACGCAGTATTTT. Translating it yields CASSLELAGGWGTQYF.

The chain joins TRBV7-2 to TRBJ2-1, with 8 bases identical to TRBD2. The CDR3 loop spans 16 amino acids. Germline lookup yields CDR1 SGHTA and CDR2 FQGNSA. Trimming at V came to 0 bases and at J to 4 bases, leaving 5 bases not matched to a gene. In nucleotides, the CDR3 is TGTGCCAGCAGCTTAGCGGCTAGCGGGTCATACAATGAGCAGTTCTTC. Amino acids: CASSLAASGSYNEQFF.

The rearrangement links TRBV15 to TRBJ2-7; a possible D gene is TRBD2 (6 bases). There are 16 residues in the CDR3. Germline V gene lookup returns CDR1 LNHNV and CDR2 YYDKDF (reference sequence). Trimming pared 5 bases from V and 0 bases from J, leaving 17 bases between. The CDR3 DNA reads TGTGCCACCAGCCCTGGAGGGACGGCCAGCTCCTACGAGCAGTACTTC. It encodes CATSPGGTASSYEQYF. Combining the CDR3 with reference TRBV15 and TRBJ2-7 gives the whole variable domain DAMVIQNPRYQVTQFGKPVTLSCSQTLNHNVMYWYQQKSSQAPKLLFHYYDKDFNNEADTPDNFQSRRPNTSFCFLDIRSPGLGDTAMYLCATSPGGTASSYEQYFGPGTRLTVT.

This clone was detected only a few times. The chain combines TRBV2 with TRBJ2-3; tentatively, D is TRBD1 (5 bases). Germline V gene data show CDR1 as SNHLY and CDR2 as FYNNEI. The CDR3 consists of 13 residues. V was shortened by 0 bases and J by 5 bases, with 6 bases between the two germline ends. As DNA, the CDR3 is TGTGCCAGCAGTGAAGCGCAGGGAGATACGCAGTATTTT. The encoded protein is CASSEAQGDTQYF.

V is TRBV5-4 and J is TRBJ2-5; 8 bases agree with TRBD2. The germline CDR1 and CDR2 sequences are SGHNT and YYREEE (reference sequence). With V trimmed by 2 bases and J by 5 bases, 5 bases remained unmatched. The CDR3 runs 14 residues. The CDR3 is CASSFRGGFETQYF. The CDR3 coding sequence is TGTGCCAGCAGCTTTCGGGGGGGATTTGAGACCCAGTACTTC.

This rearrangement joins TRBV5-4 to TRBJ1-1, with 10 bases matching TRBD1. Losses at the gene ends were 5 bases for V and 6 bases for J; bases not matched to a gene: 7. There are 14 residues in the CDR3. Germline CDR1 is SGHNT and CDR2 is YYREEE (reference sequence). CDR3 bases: TGTGCCAGCAGAGACGACAGGGGGCGCGCTGAAGCTTTCTTT. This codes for CASRDDRGRAEAFF.

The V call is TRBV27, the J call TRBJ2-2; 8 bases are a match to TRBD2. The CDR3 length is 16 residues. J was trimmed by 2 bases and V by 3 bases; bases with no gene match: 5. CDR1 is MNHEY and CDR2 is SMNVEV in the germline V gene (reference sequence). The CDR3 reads CASSFLVAGNTGELFF. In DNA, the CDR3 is TGTGCCAGCAGTTTTCTAGTAGCGGGAAACACCGGGGAGCTGTTTTTT.

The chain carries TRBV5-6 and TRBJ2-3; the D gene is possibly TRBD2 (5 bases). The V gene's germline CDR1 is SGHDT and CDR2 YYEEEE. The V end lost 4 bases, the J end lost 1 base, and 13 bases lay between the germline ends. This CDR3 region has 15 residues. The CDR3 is CASSPRGRGTDTQYF. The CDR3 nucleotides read TGTGCCAGCAGCCCCCGCGGGCGGGGCACAGATACGCAGTATTTT.

CDR3 DNA sequence: TGTGCCAGCAGCTTAAACCCGGGACAGGGCACAGATACGCAGTATTTT. Translating gives CASSLNPGQGTDTQYF. This chain uses TRBV7-2 with TRBJ2-3, with TRBD1 matching over 8 bases. This CDR3 is built from 16 residues. Germline V gives CDR1 SGHTA, CDR2 FQGNSA. V was pared by 2 bases and J by 1 base, with 5 bases of the junction left unmatched.

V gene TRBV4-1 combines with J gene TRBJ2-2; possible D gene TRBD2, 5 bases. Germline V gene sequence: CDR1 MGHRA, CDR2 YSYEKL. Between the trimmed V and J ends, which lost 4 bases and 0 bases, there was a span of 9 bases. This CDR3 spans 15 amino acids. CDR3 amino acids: CASSPLGANTGELFF. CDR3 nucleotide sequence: TGCGCCAGCAGCCCCCTGGGAGCGAACACCGGGGAGCTGTTTTTT.

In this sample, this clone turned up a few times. Written as DNA, the CDR3 is TGTGCCAGTAGTGCCGTCGGGACAGGGACTGGAAACACCATATATTTT. This gives the protein CASSAVGTGTGNTIYF. The chain links TRBV19 to TRBJ1-3; 9 bases agree with TRBD1. CDR1 and CDR2 (germline): LNHDA, SQIVND (reference sequence). V lost 5 bases to trimming and J lost 2 bases; unmatched junction nucleotides: 7. CDR3 length equals 16 residues. The full variable domain, its missing parts supplied by reference TRBV19 and TRBJ1-3, is DGGITQSPKYLFRKEGQNVTLSCEQNLNHDAMYWYRQDPGQGLRLIYYSQIVNDFQKGDIAEGYSVSREKKESFPLTVTSAQKNPTAFYLCASSAVGTGTGNTIYFGEGSWLTVV.

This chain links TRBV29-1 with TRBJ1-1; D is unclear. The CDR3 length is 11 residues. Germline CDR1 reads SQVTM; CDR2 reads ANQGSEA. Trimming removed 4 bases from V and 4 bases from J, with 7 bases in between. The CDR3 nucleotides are TGCAGCGTTGCAGAGCGCACTGAAGCTTTCTTT. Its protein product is CSVAERTEAFF.

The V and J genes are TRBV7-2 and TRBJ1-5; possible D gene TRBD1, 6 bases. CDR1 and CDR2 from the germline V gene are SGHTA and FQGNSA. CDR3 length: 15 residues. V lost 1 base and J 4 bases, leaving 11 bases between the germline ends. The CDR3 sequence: CASSLEQGLNQPQHF. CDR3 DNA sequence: TGTGCCAGCAGCTTAGAGCAGGGGCTAAATCAGCCCCAGCATTTT.

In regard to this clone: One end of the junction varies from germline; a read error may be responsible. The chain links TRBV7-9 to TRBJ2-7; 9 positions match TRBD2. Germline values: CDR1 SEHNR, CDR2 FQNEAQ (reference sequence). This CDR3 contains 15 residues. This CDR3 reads CSSSLGRTSAYEQYF. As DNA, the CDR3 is TGTTCCAGCAGCTTAGGTAGGACTAGCGCCTACGAGCAGTACTTC.

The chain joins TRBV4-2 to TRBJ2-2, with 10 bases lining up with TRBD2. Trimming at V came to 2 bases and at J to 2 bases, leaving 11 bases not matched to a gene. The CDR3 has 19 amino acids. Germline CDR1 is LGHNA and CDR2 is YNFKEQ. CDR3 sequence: CASSQPPGLARHNTGELFF. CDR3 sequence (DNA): TGTGCCAGCAGCCAACCCCCGGGACTAGCGCGTCATAACACCGGGGAGCTGTTTTTT.

DNA of the CDR3: TGCGCCAGCAGCCAAGAGCGGACAGGGGCTTTGGGGACCCAGTACTTC. It specifies CASSQERTGALGTQYF. The chain joins TRBV4-1 to TRBJ2-5; TRBD1 matches at 9 bases. V shed 0 bases, J shed 7 bases, and the junction held 9 bases outside the gene matches. Germline V gene data show CDR1 as MGHRA and CDR2 as YSYEKL. The CDR3 is 16 amino acids.

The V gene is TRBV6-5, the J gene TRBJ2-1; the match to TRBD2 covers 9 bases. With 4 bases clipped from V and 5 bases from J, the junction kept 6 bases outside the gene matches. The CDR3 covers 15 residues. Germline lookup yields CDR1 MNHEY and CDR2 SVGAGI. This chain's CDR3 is CASSLAGGPHNEQFF. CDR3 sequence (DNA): TGTGCCAGCAGTTTGGCGGGAGGGCCCCACAATGAGCAGTTCTTC.

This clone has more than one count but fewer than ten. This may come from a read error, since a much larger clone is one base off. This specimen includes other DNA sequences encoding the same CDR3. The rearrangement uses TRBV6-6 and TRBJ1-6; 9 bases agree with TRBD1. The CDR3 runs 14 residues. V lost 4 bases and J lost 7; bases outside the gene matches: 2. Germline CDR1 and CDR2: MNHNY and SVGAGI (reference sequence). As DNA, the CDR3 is TGTGCCAGCAGTTCGGGACAGGGAAATTCACCCCTCCACTTT. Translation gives CASSSGQGNSPLHF.

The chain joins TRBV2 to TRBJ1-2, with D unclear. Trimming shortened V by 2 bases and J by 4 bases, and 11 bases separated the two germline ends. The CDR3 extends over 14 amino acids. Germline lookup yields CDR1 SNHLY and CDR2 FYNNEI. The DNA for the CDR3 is TGTGCCAGCAGTGAATACTTGGGAGTCTATGGCTACACCTTC. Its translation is CASSEYLGVYGYTF. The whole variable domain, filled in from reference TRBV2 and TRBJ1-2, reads EPEVTQTPSHQVTQMGQEVILRCVPISNHLYFYWYRQILGQKVEFLVSFYNNEISEKSEIFDDQFSVERPDGSNFTLKIRSTKLEDSAMYFCASSEYLGVYGYTFGSGTRLTVV.

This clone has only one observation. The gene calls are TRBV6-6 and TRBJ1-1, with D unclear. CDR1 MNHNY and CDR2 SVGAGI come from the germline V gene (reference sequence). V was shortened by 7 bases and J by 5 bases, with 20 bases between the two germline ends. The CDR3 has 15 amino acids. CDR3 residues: CASTTWAGKSTEAFF. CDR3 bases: TGTGCCAGCACTACCTGGGCCGGGAAATCGACTGAAGCTTTCTTT.

The CDR3 DNA reads as TGTGCCAGCAGTGGTGGAAGTAGGGAGGGGGGCGGCTACACCTTC. Its translation: CASSGGSREGGGYTF. The genes are TRBV6-5 and TRBJ1-2; maybe TRBD1 (6 bases). Germline V lookup: CDR1 MNHEY, CDR2 SVGAGI. Trimming cost V 5 bases and J 8 bases, with 21 bases left between them. This CDR3 has 15 residues.

The CDR3 protein is CASSALAGAPTDTQYF. The CDR3 DNA reads as TGTGCCAGCAGCGCACTAGCGGGAGCTCCCACAGATACGCAGTATTTT. The V and J genes are TRBV7-9 and TRBJ2-3, with 11 bases that match TRBD2. The CDR3 totals 16 residues. Trimming at V came to 5 bases and at J to 2 bases, leaving 6 bases not matched to a gene. The germline V gene has CDR1 SEHNR and CDR2 FQNEAQ (reference sequence).

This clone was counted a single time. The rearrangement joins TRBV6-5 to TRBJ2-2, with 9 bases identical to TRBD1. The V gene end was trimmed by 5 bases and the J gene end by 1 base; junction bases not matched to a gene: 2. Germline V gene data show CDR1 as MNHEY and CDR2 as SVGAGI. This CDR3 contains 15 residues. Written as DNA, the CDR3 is TGTGCCAGCAGTCGACAGGGGGTGAACACCGGGGAGCTGTTTTTT. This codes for CASSRQGVNTGELFF.

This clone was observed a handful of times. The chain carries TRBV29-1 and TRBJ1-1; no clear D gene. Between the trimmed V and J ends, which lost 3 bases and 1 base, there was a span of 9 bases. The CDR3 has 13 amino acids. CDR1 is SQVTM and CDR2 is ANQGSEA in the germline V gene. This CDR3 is CSVEAGSNTEAFF. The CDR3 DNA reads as TGCAGCGTTGAGGCGGGGTCGAACACTGAAGCTTTCTTT.

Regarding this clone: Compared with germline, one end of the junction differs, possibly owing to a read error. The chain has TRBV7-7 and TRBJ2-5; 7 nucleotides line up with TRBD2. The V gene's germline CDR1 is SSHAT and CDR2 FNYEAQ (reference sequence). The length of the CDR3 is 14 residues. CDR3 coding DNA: TGTGCTAGCAGCTTCAGTCTAGCGGACGAGACCCAGTACTTC. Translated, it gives CASSFSLADETQYF.

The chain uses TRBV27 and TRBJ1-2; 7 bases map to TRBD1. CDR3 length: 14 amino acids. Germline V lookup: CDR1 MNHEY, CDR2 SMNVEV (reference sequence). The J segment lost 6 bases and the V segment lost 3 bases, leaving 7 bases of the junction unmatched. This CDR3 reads CASSLNRGRNGYTF. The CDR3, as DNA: TGTGCCAGCAGTTTGAACAGGGGAAGAAATGGCTACACCTTC.

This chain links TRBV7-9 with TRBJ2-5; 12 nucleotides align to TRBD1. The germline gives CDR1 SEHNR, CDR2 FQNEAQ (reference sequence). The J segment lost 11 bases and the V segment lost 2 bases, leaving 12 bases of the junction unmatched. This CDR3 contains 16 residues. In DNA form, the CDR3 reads TGTGCCAGCAGCTTATTGGCCGGGACAGGGGGCGGGGAGCAGTACTTC. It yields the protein CASSLLAGTGGGEQYF.